The entry below describes one T cell receptor (beta chain). Its matching antigen is unknown. This record comes from a study of blood T cells in healthy people across ages. The study, taken as a whole, reports: No conclusive comparison of naive versus antigen-experienced cells was possible with unsorted PBMCs.

V was trimmed by 3 bases and J by 0 bases, leaving 4 bases between them. Germline lookup yields CDR1 SGHDT and CDR2 YYEEEE. CDR3 length: 13 amino acids. It was with a sample-barcoded 5' primer and a J-beta primer mix that a second PCR of about 6 to 12 cycles was run. TCRdb re-called the 5' RACE reads through MiXCR, storing one row per CDR3 protein. The table lists under 1,100,000 distinct CDR3 sequences, under 30% of them singletons. Peripheral blood was drawn, roughly 10 milliliters per donor. The data were also submitted as part of a second study, on T cells of mothers and their children. That study adds: Nine systemically healthy Caucasian donors: three mothers, six children.

The rearrangement joins TRBV5-6 to TRBJ1-3, with D unclear. Input material: blood. This TCR derives from a girl aged 2 to 10 in good health. The CDR3 spells CASSYYSGNTIYF. The CDR3 DNA reads as TGTGCCAGCAGCTACTACTCTGGAAACACCATATATTTT.